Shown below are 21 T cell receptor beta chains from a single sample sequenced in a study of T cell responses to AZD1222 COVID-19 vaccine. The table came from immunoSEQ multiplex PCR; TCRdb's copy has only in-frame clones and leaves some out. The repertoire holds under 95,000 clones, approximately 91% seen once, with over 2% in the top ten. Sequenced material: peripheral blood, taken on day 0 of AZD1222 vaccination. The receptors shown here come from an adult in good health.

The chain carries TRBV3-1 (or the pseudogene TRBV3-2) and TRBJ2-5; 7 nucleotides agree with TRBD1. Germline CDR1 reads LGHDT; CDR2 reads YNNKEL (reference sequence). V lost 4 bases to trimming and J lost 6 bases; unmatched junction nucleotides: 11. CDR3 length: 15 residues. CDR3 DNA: TGTGCCAGCAGCCTGGGGACAGCCCTGCAAAAGACCCAGTACTTC. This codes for CASSLGTALQKTQYF.

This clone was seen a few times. CDR3 in DNA: TGTGCCAGCAGCCACACCATTTGGACAGGGGACACAGATACGCAGTATTTT. The encoded protein is CASSHTIWTGDTDTQYF. V usage is TRBV3-1 (or the pseudogene TRBV3-2) and J usage is TRBJ2-3, with 9 bases identical to TRBD1. Trimming cost V 3 bases and J 2 bases; bases outside gene matches: 9. This CDR3 is 17 amino acids long. CDR1 and CDR2 from the germline V gene are LGHDT and YNNKEL (reference sequence).

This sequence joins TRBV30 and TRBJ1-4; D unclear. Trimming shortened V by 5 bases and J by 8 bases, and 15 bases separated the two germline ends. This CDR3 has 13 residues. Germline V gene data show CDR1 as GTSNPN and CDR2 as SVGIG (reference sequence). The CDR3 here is CAWQYPGGEKLFF. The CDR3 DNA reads TGTGCCTGGCAGTATCCCGGAGGGGAAAAACTGTTTTTT.

The CDR3 reads CASSDAGTGNYGYTF. CDR3 nucleotides: TGTGCCAGCAGCGATGCCGGGACAGGGAACTATGGCTACACCTTC. The chain has TRBV9 and TRBJ1-2, with 9 bases fitting TRBD1. There are 15 residues in the CDR3. J was trimmed by 2 bases and V by 3 bases; bases with no gene match: 5. CDR1 and CDR2 (germline): SGDLS, YYNGEE.

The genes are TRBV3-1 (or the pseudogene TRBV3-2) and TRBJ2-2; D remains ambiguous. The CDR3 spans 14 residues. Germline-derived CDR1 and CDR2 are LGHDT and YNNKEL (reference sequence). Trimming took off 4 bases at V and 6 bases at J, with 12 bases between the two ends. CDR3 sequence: CASSPRYQAGELFF. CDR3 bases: TGTGCCAGCAGCCCTCGGTATCAGGCCGGGGAGCTGTTTTTT.

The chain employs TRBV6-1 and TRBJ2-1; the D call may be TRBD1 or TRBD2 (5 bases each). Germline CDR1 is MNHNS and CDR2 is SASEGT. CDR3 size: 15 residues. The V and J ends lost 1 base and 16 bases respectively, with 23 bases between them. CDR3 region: CASSEVGTTAMSVFF. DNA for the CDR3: TGTGCCAGCAGTGAAGTGGGGACGACGGCGATGAGTGTTTTCTTC.

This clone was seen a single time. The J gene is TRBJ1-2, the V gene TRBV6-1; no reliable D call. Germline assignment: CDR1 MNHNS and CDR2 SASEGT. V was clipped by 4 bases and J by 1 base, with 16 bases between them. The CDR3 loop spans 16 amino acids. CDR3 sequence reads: CASSGSLGRDNYGYTF. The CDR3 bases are TGTGCCAGCAGTGGCTCCCTGGGCCGAGATAACTATGGCTACACCTTC.

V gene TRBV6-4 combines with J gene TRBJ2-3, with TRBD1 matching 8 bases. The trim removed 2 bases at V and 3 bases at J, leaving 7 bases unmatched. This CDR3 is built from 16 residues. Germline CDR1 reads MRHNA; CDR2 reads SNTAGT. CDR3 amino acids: CASSDPRQGRTDTQYF. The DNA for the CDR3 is TGTGCCAGCAGTGACCCAAGACAGGGGAGGACAGATACGCAGTATTTT.

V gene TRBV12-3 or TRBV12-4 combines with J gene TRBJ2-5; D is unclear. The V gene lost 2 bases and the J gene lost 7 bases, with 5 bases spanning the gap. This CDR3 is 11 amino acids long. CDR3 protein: CASSLTGTQYF. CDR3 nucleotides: TGTGCCAGCAGTTTAACGGGGACCCAGTACTTC.

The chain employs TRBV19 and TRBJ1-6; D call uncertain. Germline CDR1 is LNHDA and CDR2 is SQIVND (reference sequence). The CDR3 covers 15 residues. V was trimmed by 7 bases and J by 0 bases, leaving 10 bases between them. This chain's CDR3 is CASTAGSSYNSPLHF. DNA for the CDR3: TGTGCCAGTACCGCAGGTTCCTCCTATAATTCACCCCTCCACTTT.

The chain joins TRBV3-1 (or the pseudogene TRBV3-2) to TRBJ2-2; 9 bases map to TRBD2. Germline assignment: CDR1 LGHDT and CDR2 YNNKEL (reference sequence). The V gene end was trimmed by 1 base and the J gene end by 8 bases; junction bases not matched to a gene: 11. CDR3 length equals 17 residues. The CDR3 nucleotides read TGTGCCAGCAGCCAAGTACTGCCGGCGGCGGGAGGGGGGGAGCTGTTTTTT. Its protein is CASSQVLPAAGGGELFF.

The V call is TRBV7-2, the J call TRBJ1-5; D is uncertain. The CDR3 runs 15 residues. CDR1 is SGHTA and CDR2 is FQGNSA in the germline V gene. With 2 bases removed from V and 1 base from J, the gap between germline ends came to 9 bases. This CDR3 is CASSLPGKSNQPQHF. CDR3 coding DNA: TGTGCCAGCAGCTTACCCGGAAAAAGCAATCAGCCCCAGCATTTT.

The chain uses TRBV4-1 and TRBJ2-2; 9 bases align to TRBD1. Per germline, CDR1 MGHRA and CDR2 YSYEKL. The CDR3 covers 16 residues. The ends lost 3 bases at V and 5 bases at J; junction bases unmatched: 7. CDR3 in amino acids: CASSHWTGVTTGELFF. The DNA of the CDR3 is TGCGCCAGCAGCCACTGGACAGGGGTGACTACCGGGGAGCTGTTTTTT.

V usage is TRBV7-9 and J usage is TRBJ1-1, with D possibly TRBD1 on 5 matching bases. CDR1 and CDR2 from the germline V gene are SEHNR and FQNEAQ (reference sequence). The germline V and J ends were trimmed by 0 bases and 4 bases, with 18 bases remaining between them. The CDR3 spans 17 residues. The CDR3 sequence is CASSLAAGQIRSTEAFF. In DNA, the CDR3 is TGTGCCAGCAGCTTAGCCGCGGGGCAGATAAGGAGCACTGAAGCTTTCTTT.

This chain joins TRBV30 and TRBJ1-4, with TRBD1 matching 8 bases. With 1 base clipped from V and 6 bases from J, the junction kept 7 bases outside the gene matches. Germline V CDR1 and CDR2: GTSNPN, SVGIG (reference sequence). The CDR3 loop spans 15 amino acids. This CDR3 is CAWSGIGQGDEKLFF. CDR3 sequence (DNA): TGTGCCTGGAGTGGTATTGGACAGGGAGATGAAAAACTGTTTTTT.

The DNA for the CDR3 is TGTGCCAGCAGCTCCTTACCGGGATCCTTTGATTCACCCCTCCACTTT. Its translation: CASSSLPGSFDSPLHF. V usage is TRBV7-8 and J usage is TRBJ1-6; no clear D gene. V shed 4 bases and J shed 8 bases, with 18 bases lying between them. Germline V lookup: CDR1 SGHVS, CDR2 FQNEAQ. This CDR3 is 16 amino acids long.

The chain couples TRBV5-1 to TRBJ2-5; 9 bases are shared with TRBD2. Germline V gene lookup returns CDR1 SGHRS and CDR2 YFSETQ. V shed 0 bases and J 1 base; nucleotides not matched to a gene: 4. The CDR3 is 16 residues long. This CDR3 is CASSLALAGAQETQYF. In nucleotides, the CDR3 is TGCGCCAGCAGCTTGGCATTAGCGGGAGCCCAAGAGACCCAGTACTTC.

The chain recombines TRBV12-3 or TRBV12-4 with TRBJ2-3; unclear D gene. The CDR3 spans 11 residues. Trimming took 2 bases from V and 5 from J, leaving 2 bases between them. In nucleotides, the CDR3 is TGTGCCAGCAGTTTAAGAGATACGCAGTATTTT. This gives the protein CASSLRDTQYF.

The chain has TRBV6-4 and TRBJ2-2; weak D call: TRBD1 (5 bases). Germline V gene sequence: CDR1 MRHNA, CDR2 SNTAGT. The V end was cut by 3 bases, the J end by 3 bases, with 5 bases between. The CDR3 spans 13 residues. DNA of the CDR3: TGTGCCAGCAGTGAACAGGACACCGGGGAGCTGTTTTTT. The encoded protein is CASSEQDTGELFF.

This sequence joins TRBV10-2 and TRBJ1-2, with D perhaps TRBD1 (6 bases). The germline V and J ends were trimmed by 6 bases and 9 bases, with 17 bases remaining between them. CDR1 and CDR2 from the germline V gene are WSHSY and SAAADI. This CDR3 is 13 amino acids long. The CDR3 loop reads CASSRDIERSYTF. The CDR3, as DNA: TGCGCCAGCAGCCGGGACATTGAGCGGAGCTACACCTTC.

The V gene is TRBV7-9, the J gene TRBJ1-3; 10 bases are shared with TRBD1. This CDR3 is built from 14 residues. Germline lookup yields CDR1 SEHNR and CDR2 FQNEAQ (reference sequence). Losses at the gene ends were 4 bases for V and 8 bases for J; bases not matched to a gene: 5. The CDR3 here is CASSSTGGGYTIYF. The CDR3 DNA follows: TGTGCCAGCAGCTCGACAGGGGGCGGCTACACCATATATTTT.